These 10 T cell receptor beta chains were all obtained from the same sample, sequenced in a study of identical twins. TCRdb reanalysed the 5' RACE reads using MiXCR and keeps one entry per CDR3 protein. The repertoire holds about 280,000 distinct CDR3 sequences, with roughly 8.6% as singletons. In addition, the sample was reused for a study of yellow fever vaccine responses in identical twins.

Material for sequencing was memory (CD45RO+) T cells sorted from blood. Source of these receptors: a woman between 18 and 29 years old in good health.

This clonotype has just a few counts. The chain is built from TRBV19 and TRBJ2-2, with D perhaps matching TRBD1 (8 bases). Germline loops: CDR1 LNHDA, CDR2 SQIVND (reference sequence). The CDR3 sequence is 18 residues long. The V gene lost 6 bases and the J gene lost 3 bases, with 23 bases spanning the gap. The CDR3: CASRNPRRQGRDTGELFF. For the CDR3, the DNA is TGTGCCAGTAGAAACCCGCGACGACAGGGGAGGGACACCGGGGAGCTGTTTTTT.

This CDR3 is CASSPVGGEREKLFF. CDR3 DNA: TGTGCCAGCAGTCCGGTAGGGGGCGAAAGGGAAAAACTGTTTTTT. The genes are TRBV28 and TRBJ1-4; 7 nucleotides line up with TRBD1. After removal of 5 bases from V and 8 bases from J, the junction contained 11 bases not matched to a gene. The CDR3 sequence is 15 residues long. Looked up from germline, CDR1 is MDHEN and CDR2 is SYDVKM.

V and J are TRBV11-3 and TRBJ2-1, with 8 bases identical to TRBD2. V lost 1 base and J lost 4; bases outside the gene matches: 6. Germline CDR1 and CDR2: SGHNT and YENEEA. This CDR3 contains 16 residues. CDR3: CASSLVPAGVYNEQFF. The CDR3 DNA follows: TGTGCCAGCAGCTTAGTGCCAGCGGGGGTTTACAATGAGCAGTTCTTC.

CDR3 sequence reads: CASSRSRNEKLFF. The CDR3 DNA reads as TGTGCCAGCAGTCGGTCTCGGAACGAAAAACTGTTTTTT. The chain combines TRBV6-1 with TRBJ1-4; no reliable D call. Germline-derived CDR1 and CDR2 are MNHNS and SASEGT. Trimming removed 5 bases at V and 8 bases at J, with 12 bases between. The CDR3 extends over 13 amino acids.

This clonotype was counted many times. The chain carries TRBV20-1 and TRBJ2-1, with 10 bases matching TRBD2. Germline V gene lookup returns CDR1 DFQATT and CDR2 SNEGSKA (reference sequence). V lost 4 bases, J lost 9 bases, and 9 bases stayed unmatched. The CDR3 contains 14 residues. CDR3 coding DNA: TGCAGTGCTAATCCGACTAGCGGGTTGGTTGAGCAGTTCTTC. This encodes CSANPTSGLVEQFF.

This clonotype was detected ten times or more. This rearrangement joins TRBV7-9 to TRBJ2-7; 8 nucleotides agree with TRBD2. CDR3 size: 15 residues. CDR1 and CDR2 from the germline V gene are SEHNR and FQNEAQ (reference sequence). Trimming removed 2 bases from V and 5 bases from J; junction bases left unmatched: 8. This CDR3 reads CASSLSETSANEQYF. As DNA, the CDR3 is TGTGCCAGCAGCTTATCTGAGACTAGCGCAAACGAGCAGTACTTC. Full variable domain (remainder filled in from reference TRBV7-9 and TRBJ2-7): DTGVSQNPRHKITKRGQNVTFRCDPISEHNRLYWYRQTLGQGPEFLTYFQNEAQLEKSRLLSDRFSAERPKGSFSTLEIQRTEQGDSAMYLCASSLSETSANEQYFGPGTRLTVT.

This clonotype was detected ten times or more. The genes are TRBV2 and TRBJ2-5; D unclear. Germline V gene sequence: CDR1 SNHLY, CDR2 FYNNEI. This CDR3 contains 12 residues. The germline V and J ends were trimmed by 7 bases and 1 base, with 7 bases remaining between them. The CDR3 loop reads CASTTIQETQYF. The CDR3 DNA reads TGTGCCAGCACAACAATCCAAGAGACCCAGTACTTC. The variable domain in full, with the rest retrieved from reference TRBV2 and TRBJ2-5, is EPEVTQTPSHQVTQMGQEVILRCVPISNHLYFYWYRQILGQKVEFLVSFYNNEISEKSEIFDDQFSVERPDGSNFTLKIRSTKLEDSAMYFCASTTIQETQYFGPGTRLLVL.

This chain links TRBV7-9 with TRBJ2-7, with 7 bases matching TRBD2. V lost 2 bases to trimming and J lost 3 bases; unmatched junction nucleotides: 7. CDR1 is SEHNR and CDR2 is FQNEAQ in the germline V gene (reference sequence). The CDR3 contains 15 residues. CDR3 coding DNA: TGTGCCAGCAGCTTACAACCGGGAGGAATCTACGAGCAGTACTTC. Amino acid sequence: CASSLQPGGIYEQYF. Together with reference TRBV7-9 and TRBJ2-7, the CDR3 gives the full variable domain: DTGVSQNPRHKITKRGQNVTFRCDPISEHNRLYWYRQTLGQGPEFLTYFQNEAQLEKSRLLSDRFSAERPKGSFSTLEIQRTEQGDSAMYLCASSLQPGGIYEQYFGPGTRLTVT.

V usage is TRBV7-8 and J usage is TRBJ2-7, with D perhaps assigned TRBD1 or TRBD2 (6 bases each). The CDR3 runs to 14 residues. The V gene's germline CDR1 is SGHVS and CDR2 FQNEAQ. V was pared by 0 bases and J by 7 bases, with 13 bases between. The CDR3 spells CASSLARGHIEQYF. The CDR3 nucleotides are TGTGCCAGCAGCTTAGCGCGGGGACACATAGAGCAGTACTTC.

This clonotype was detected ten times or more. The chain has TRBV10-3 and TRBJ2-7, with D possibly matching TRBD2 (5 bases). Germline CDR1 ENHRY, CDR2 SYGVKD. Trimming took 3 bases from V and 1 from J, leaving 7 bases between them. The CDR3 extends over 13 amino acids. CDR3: CAISEGLSYEQYV. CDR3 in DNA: TGTGCCATCAGTGAAGGACTTTCCTACGAGCAGTACGTC.